Sequencing of this T cell receptor (beta chain) was carried out in a study of blood T cell repertoires in COVID-19. About the study: The analysed material was cDNA or gDNA that came from T cells, B-cell-depleted T cells, or PBMCs.

The CDR3 length is 15 residues. V gave up 1 base and J gave up 13 bases; unmatched junction bases: 9. Per the germline V gene, CDR1 is SGHNT and CDR2 is YYREEE (reference sequence). It was during active infection that Seattle patients were enrolled and then longitudinally followed. Original processing methods: Amplified reference gene primers provided the basis for estimating nucleated cell counts. TCRdb's table, derived via immunoSEQ multiplex PCR, lists solely in-frame clones and lacks some. Clonal size and the V and J genes are those of that table, whereas D and trimming came from the DNA. The data hold 200,000 to 300,000 clones, with about nine tenths observed a single time.

The V call is TRBV5-4, the J call TRBJ2-1; 12 bases match TRBD2. The sequencing input was peripheral blood. This TCR came from a woman in her twenties or thirties with COVID-19, enrolled during active disease. CDR3 DNA sequence: TGTGCCAGCAGCTTGTTTTTAGAGACTAGCGGGAGTCAGTTCTTC. Translation gives CASSLFLETSGSQFF. Supplemented by reference TRBV5-4 and TRBJ2-1, the full variable domain reads ETGVTQSPTHLIKTRGQQVTLRCSSQSGHNTVSWYQQALGQGPQFIFQYYREEENGRGNFPPRFSGLQFPNYSSELNVNALELDDSALYLCASSLFLETSGSQFFGPGTRLTVL.